This T cell receptor (beta chain) derives from a study of CD8 T cells in ankylosing spondylitis. TCRdb re-derived calls from the 5' RACE reads in MiXCR, one entry per CDR3 protein. The sample contains under 200,000 distinct CDR3 sequences, about 9.9% of which appear only once. Note on this clonotype: Its antigen is currently unknown.

Germline V CDR1 and CDR2: MNHEY, SVGEGT. Trimming shortened V by 6 bases and J by 0 bases, and 15 bases separated the two germline ends. CDR3 length equals 15 residues. General observations from the study: Disease-associated clones were CD8+ and fairly uncommon in peripheral blood. Typical of ankylosing spondylitis blood, it appeared, was a TCR beta motif of eight highly homologous variants. Reports say disease-linked clones showed up significantly more in matched ankylosing spondylitis synovial fluid.

This chain joins TRBV6-2 or TRBV6-3 and TRBJ2-7, with D possibly being TRBD1 (5 bases). What was sequenced was blood, either unsorted or a sorted T cell fraction (not recorded which). This TCR derives from a male donor with ankylosing spondylitis or in good health (not recorded which). In DNA form, the CDR3 reads TGTGCCAGCAGGCATAGACAGCAGAGCTCCTACGAGCAGTACTTC. Residues: CASRHRQQSSYEQYF.